The 9 T cell receptor beta chains below all came from one sample that was sequenced in a study of early T cells in non-severe SARS-CoV-2 infection. MiXCR was run by TCRdb on the 5' RACE reads, yielding one entry per CDR3 protein. The table has approximately 56,000 distinct CDR3 sequences, less than 15% seen once; the top ten hold about 4%. The material sequenced was whole blood, taken at baseline. These receptors were obtained from an adult who was a healthcare worker with PCR-confirmed SARS-CoV-2 infection or an uninfected control (not recorded which).

The table lists this clonotype with a few counts. The rearrangement links TRBV2 to TRBJ1-5; D gene unclear. The CDR3 runs 14 residues. Deletions cut 7 bases from V and 0 bases from J, with 10 bases between. The germline V gene encodes CDR1 SNHLY and CDR2 FYNNEI. Here the CDR3 DNA reads TGTGCCAGCACCTTCCGGAATAGCAATCAGCCCCAGCATTTT. This encodes CASTFRNSNQPQHF.

In this sample, this clonotype turned up a few times. The V call is TRBV7-2, the J call TRBJ2-3; D gene ambiguous. V was clipped by 4 bases and J by 2 bases, with 7 bases between them. Germline CDR1 and CDR2: SGHTA and FQGNSA. CDR3 length: 13 amino acids. The CDR3 DNA sequence: TGTGCCAGCAGCTACCCGAACACAGATACGCAGTATTTT. It specifies CASSYPNTDTQYF. Filled out from reference TRBV7-2 and TRBJ2-3, the complete variable domain reads GAGVSQSPSNKVTEKGKDVELRCDPISGHTALYWYRQSLGQGLEFLIYFQGNSAPDKSGLPSDRFSAERTGGSVSTLTIQRTQQEDSAVYLCASSYPNTDTQYFGPGTRLTVL.

This sequence joins TRBV11-1 and TRBJ2-5; D gene ambiguous. The CDR3 length is 12 residues. With 5 bases removed from V and 5 bases from J, the gap between germline ends came to 9 bases. Germline V gene data show CDR1 as SGHAT and CDR2 as FQDESV (reference sequence). The CDR3 region has the DNA TGTGCCAGCAGCCCAGACGGGGAGACCCAGTACTTC. This sequence encodes CASSPDGETQYF.

This clonotype appeared a few times. The J gene is TRBJ2-3, the V gene TRBV11-2; the match to TRBD2 covers 10 bases. This CDR3 has 14 residues. CDR1 and CDR2 from the germline V gene are SGHAT and FQNNGV. V shed 3 bases and J 9 bases; nucleotides not matched to a gene: 6. CDR3 DNA: TGTGCCAGCAGCTTGGCGTTAGCGGGGGGAACGCAGTATTTT. It specifies CASSLALAGGTQYF.

This clonotype was seen repeatedly, ten times or more. The chain joins TRBV21-1 to TRBJ2-3; TRBD2 is the table's D call, not checked against the DNA. TRBV21-1 is given as a pseudogene. The CDR3 runs 16 residues. CDR3 amino acids: CASSKKRGNSTDTQYF. CDR3 sequence (DNA): TGTGCCAGCAGCAAGAAGCGGGGGAACAGCACAGATACGCAGTATTTT.

This clonotype was counted ten times or more. The chain is built from TRBV7-8 and TRBJ2-7; possible D gene TRBD2, 5 bases. Germline values: CDR1 SGHVS, CDR2 FQNEAQ. Trimming cost V 5 bases and J 6 bases, with 17 bases left between them. The CDR3 runs to 14 residues. The CDR3 DNA sequence: TGTGCCAGCAGCATTTCGGGTGGACTGAGCGAGCAGTACTTC. As protein: CASSISGGLSEQYF.

As DNA, the CDR3 is TGTGCCAGCAGCGTAACACTAGCGGGTACAGATACGCAGTATTTT. It codes for CASSVTLAGTDTQYF. The rearrangement links TRBV9 to TRBJ2-3; 9 positions match TRBD2. The trim removed 1 base at V and 3 bases at J, leaving 3 bases unmatched. CDR1 and CDR2 from the germline V gene are SGDLS and YYNGEE. CDR3 length equals 15 residues.

This clonotype was observed many times. The genes are TRBV7-2 and TRBJ1-5; D gene ambiguous. The germline V and J ends were trimmed by 4 bases and 6 bases, with 19 bases remaining between them. The CDR3 is made up of 16 amino acids. Per germline, CDR1 SGHTA and CDR2 FQGNSA. The CDR3 spells CASSSLGPTGGQPQHF. The CDR3 region has the DNA TGTGCCAGCAGCTCACTCGGACCCACGGGAGGTCAGCCCCAGCATTTT. Variable domain in full (rest from reference TRBV7-2 and TRBJ1-5): GAGVSQSPSNKVTEKGKDVELRCDPISGHTALYWYRQSLGQGLEFLIYFQGNSAPDKSGLPSDRFSAERTGGSVSTLTIQRTQQEDSAVYLCASSSLGPTGGQPQHFGDGTRLSIL.

The chain carries TRBV10-2 and TRBJ2-7; D uncertain. The V gene's germline CDR1 is WSHSY and CDR2 SAAADI. Trimming shortened V by 6 bases and J by 0 bases, and 12 bases separated the two germline ends. The CDR3 is 14 amino acids. The CDR3 DNA reads as TGCGCCAGCAGGGATCAGTTAGCCTCCTACGAGCAGTACTTC. Translation gives CASRDQLASYEQYF.